The rows below give T cell receptor beta chains drawn from one sample of a study of T cells in Graves' hyperthyroidism and ophthalmopathy. TCRdb re-derived calls from the multiplex PCR reads in MiXCR, one entry per CDR3 protein. The sample includes some 510,000 distinct CDR3 sequences, 40% to 55% of them seen just once. The sample was peripheral blood or thyroid tissue (not recorded which). The receptors originated from a woman younger than 35 with Graves' hyperthyroidism. The conserved cysteine and the conserved F or W are not part of the CDR3 here.

>TRBV4-2|TRBJ1-1
ASSQDASRNTEAF
>TRBV10-3|TRBJ2-7
AISEGAEVSYEQY
>TRBV25-1|TRBJ2-5
ASSEGAQY
>TRBV6-1|TRBJ1-1
ASSEGYGRGEAF
>TRBV20-1|TRBJ2-7
SARETGEPSYEQY
>TRBV10-3|TRBJ1-5
AIRKTGRNQPQH
>TRBV2|TRBJ2-2
ASNPPAGELF
>TRBV4-1|TRBJ1-2
ASSRALSEDGYT
>TRBV15|TRBJ1-6
ATSRDPYSPLH
>TRBV19|TRBJ2-6
ASSITVGLTSGANVLT
>TRBV7-8|TRBJ2-5
ASRRVGSGGAQY
>TRBV7-8|TRBJ1-2
ASSLADSLNYGYT
>TRBV7-8|TRBJ2-5
ASSRDVRGSETQY
>TRBV9|TRBJ2-7
ASSVGDASYEQY
>TRBV10-3|TRBJ2-5
AISEDGGGYQETQY
>TRBV7-9|TRBJ2-5
ASSQANTPETQY
>TRBV7-2|TRBJ1-6
ASSQGVYNSPLH
>TRBV2|TRBJ2-7
ASSPRDRYEQY
>TRBV7-9|TRBJ2-7
ASSLGGTRYEQY
>TRBV20-1|TRBJ2-7
SAAYGEQY
>TRBV24-1|TRBJ1-6
ATSESLQFSPLH
>TRBV7-8|TRBJ2-7
ASSLPGLAGTEQY
>TRBV19|TRBJ2-2
ASSGDRGRNTGELF
>TRBV7-9|TRBJ2-7
ASSLVMLSSISEQY
>TRBV10-3|TRBJ1-1
ASRQGEMVPEAF
>TRBV7-3|TRBJ1-1
ASSFQQNTEAF
>TRBV19|TRBJ1-5
ASSILGQGFQPQH
>TRBV10-3|TRBJ1-2
AISVEVGRQGYT
>TRBV5-4|TRBJ1-4
ASSLVESEKLF
>TRBV12-3/TRBV12-4|TRBJ1-1
ASSLFVEAEAF
>TRBV29-1|TRBJ1-2
SLETRSLYGYT
>TRBV29-1|TRBJ1-6
GGTGNSYNSPLH
>TRBV7-9|TRBJ2-7
ASSLNRNEQY
>TRBV19|TRBJ1-5
ASSAQNQPQH
>TRBV7-3|TRBJ1-5
ASSFPGSNQPQH
>TRBV12-3/TRBV12-4|TRBJ2-5
ASSPTVPETQY
>TRBV7-2|TRBJ2-7
ASSSTISGRSYEQY
>TRBV25-1|TRBJ2-7
ASSEVRVQYEQY
>TRBV25-1|TRBJ1-2
ASSLDRGTGKGYT
>TRBV9|TRBJ2-7
ASSARSSYEQY
>TRBV11-3|TRBJ2-5
ASSMGQRETQY
>TRBV2|TRBJ1-2
ASSLGTLGGYT
>TRBV5-1|TRBJ1-1
ASSFAEDTEAF
>TRBV15|TRBJ1-4
ATSAGNLREKLF
>TRBV7-9|TRBJ1-4
ASSLFGTGNEKLF
>TRBV7-9|TRBJ2-7
ASSSGTVASYEQY
>TRBV13|TRBJ1-1
ASSLVQGMNTEAF
>TRBV20-1|TRBJ2-7
SANEWDEQY